This T cell receptor (beta chain) was observed in a study of T cells in Graves' hyperthyroidism and ophthalmopathy. Study summary: Peripheral blood specimens were obtained at initial diagnosis, prior to any treatment.

This clonotype occurred many times. Its specificity is not known. Study-level results: It was a median about seven months before onset that the model predicted ophthalmopathy. Most clonotypes expanded in thyroid above 0.001 were likewise present in blood.

TCR beta CDR3 region amplification was performed from RNA transcripts. HTBI primers were employed in a first-round RT-PCR of the TCR CDR3. TCRdb passed the multiplex PCR reads through MiXCR, listing each CDR3 protein once. Here the sample spans roughly 500,000 distinct CDR3 sequences, around a quarter being singletons. Fresh peripheral blood, 7.5 to 10 ml of it, supplied the PBMCs. Material: blood. The source is a woman younger than 45 with Graves' ophthalmopathy.

This chain's CDR3 is CASSSTSQETQYF. CDR3 coding DNA: TGTGCCAGCAGCTCCACCTCCCAAGAGACCCAGTACTTC. The chain carries TRBV7-3 and TRBJ2-5; D unclear. CDR1 and CDR2 (germline): SGHTA, FQGTGA. This CDR3 is 13 amino acids long. Trimming shortened V by 4 bases and J by 1 base, and 7 bases separated the two germline ends.